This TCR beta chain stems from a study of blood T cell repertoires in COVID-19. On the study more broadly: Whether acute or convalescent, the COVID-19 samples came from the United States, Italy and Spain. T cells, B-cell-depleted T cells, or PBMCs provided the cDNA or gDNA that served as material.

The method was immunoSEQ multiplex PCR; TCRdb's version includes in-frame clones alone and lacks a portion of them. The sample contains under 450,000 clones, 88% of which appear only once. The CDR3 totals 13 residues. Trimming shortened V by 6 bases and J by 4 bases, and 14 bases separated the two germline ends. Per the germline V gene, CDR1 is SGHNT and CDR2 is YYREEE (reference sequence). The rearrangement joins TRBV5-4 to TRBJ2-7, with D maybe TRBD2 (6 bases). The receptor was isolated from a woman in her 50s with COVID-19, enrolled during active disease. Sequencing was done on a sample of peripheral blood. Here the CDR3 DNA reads TGTGCCAGCACCGGGGGAGAGGGATACGAGCAGTACTTC. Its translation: CASTGGEGYEQYF. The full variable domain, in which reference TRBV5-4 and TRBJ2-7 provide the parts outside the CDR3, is ETGVTQSPTHLIKTRGQQVTLRCSSQSGHNTVSWYQQALGQGPQFIFQYYREEENGRGNFPPRFSGLQFPNYSSELNVNALELDDSALYLCASTGGEGYEQYFGPGTRLTVT.